Listed below are T cell receptor beta chains from one sample, sequenced in a study of blood T cell repertoires in COVID-19. Only in-frame clones appear in the TCRdb table, and some are missing; sequencing was by immunoSEQ multiplex PCR. The sample yields 50,000 to 65,000 clones, 85% seen once. Sequences were obtained from peripheral blood. The receptors shown here come from an older man with acute or convalescent COVID-19. The CDR3 runs from the conserved cysteine through the conserved F or W. D genes are given only for firm matches. The size entry is marked missing in some rows and otherwise reads once, few, many or a size class.

clone_size j_call v_call d_call cdr3_aa cdr3_nt
- TRBJ1-4 TRBV7-2 - CASSPTGYGEKLFF TGTGCCAGCAGCCCGACGGGGTACGGTGAAAAACTGTTTTTT
- TRBJ1-1 TRBV18 TRBD1 CASSPGQPRLNTEAFF TGTGCCAGCTCACCGGGACAGCCCAGATTGAACACTGAAGCTTTCTTT
- TRBJ2-3 TRBV18 TRBD2 CASSQGLAGGSDTQYF TGTGCCAGCTCCCAGGGACTAGCGGGGGGCTCCGATACGCAGTATTTT
- TRBJ1-2 TRBV7-2 - CASSQRRGYTF TGTGCCAGCAGCCAACGGCGGGGCTACACCTTC
- TRBJ2-7 TRBV2 TRBD2 CASSEGRGAYEQYF TGTGCCAGCAGTGAGGGGCGGGGGGCCTACGAGCAGTACTTC
- TRBJ2-3 TRBV19 TRBD2 CASSTRLAGSTDTQYF TGTGCCAGTAGTACCCGACTAGCGGGGTCCACAGATACGCAGTATTTT
- TRBJ2-1 TRBV7-2 - CASSLGKGAYNEQFF TGTGCCAGCAGCTTAGGGAAAGGGGCCTACAATGAGCAGTTCTTC
- TRBJ2-7 TRBV7-2 TRBD2 CASKAGGGVPHEQYF TGTGCCAGCAAAGCCGGGGGGGGCGTCCCTCACGAGCAGTACTTC
- TRBJ2-1 TRBV4-2 TRBD2 CASSQASRGLAGRGSYNEQFF TGTGCCAGCAGCCAGGCCAGTAGGGGACTAGCGGGGAGAGGCTCCTACAATGAGCAGTTCTTC
- TRBJ2-2 TRBV9 - CASSPSRNTGELFF TGTGCCAGCAGCCCAAGCCGGAACACCGGGGAGCTGTTTTTT
- TRBJ2-7 TRBV18 - CASSPGRGPYEQYF TGTGCCAGCTCACCAGGCAGGGGTCCCTACGAGCAGTACTTC
- TRBJ2-1 TRBV7-3 TRBD2 CASSLTSPAGGRHNEQFF TGTGCCAGCAGCTTAACGTCCCCGGCGGGGGGGCGCCACAATGAGCAGTTCTTC
- TRBJ2-5 TRBV2 TRBD2 CASSEPAGGGETQYF TGTGCCAGCAGTGAACCTGCGGGGGGAGGAGAGACCCAGTACTTC
- TRBJ2-4 TRBV5-1 TRBD1 CASSLTQGGGNIQYF TGCGCCAGCAGCTTGACACAGGGGGGAGGAAACATTCAGTACTTC
- TRBJ2-6 TRBV7-9 - CASSLERAGANVLTF TGTGCCAGCAGCTTAGAGAGGGCTGGGGCCAACGTCCTGACTTTC
- TRBJ2-2 TRBV14 - CASSQNFRSGYRTGELFF TGTGCCAGCAGTCAAAATTTCAGATCCGGGTATCGAACCGGGGAGCTGTTTTTT
once TRBJ2-5 TRBV19 TRBD1 CASRLTGGKETQYF TGTGCCAGTAGGCTTACAGGGGGGAAAGAGACCCAGTACTTC
- TRBJ1-5 TRBV2 - CASSVVKGASSNQPQHF TGTGCCAGCAGTGTAGTTAAAGGGGCTAGTAGCAATCAGCCCCAGCATTTT
- TRBJ2-5 TRBV7-9 - CASSRNRYQETQYF TGTGCCAGCAGCCGAAACAGGTACCAAGAGACCCAGTACTTC
- TRBJ1-5 TRBV19 TRBD1 CASSKDRGEGNQPQHF TGTGCCAGTAGTAAGGACAGGGGCGAGGGCAATCAGCCCCAGCATTTT
- TRBJ2-3 TRBV12-5 TRBD1 CASGLYGQAHTQYF TGTGCTAGTGGTCTCTACGGACAGGCCCATACGCAGTATTTT
- TRBJ2-7 TRBV4-2 - CASSQDGKYEQYF TGTGCCAGCAGCCAAGATGGCAAATACGAGCAGTACTTC
- TRBJ2-5 TRBV7-9 TRBD1 CASSLGDRGTGETQYF TGTGCCAGCAGCTTAGGGGACAGGGGAACGGGGGAGACCCAGTACTTC
- TRBJ1-6 TRBV27 TRBD1 CASSRKTPTGANNSPLHF TGTGCCAGCAGCCGAAAGACCCCGACAGGGGCCAATAATTCACCCCTCCACTTT
few TRBJ1-1 TRBV12-5 TRBD1 CASGPRGRTRTEAFF TGTGCTAGTGGTCCCAGGGGGCGGACCCGCACTGAAGCTTTCTTT
- TRBJ2-2 TRBV7-3 TRBD1 CASSFGTGGSNTGELFF TGTGCCAGCAGCTTTGGGACAGGGGGCTCGAACACCGGGGAGCTGTTTTTT
- TRBJ2-7 TRBV10-2 - CASSQTPGQSEQYF TGCGCCAGCAGCCAAACCCCCGGACAATCTGAGCAGTACTTC
few TRBJ2-7 TRBV12-3/TRBV12-4 - CASSSSGEQYF TGTGCCAGCAGTTCGTCGGGAGAGCAGTACTTC
- TRBJ2-6 TRBV5-1 TRBD1 CASSLGRDRDGSGANVLTF TGCGCCAGCAGCTTGGGTCGGGACAGGGATGGATCTGGGGCCAACGTCCTGACTTTC
- TRBJ2-2 TRBV19 TRBD1 CASSAGDRAGELFF TGTGCCAGTAGTGCCGGGGACAGGGCCGGGGAGCTGTTTTTT